The rows below give T cell receptor beta chains drawn from one sample of a study of T cells in Graves' hyperthyroidism and ophthalmopathy. TCRdb passed the multiplex PCR reads through MiXCR, listing each CDR3 protein once. In the table there are approximately 400,000 distinct CDR3 sequences, about a fifth of which are singletons. Sequencing was carried out using blood. The receptor source for this set is a woman younger than 35 with Graves' hyperthyroidism. Each CDR3 is given with its conserved first and last residue. A D gene is named only where the DNA matches it firmly. The size entry is marked missing in some rows and otherwise reads once, few, many or a size class.

d_call | clone_size | j_call | v_call | cdr3_nt | cdr3_aa
TRBD1 | many | TRBJ1-5 | TRBV4-1 | TGCGCCAGCAGCCAAGCTGACAGGGATGCTCAGCCCCAGCATTTT | CASSQADRDAQPQHF
NA | many | TRBJ1-5 | TRBV27 | TGTGCCAGCAGTTTACAGGGACCGGGCAATCAGCCCCAGCATTTT | CASSLQGPGNQPQHF
NA | NA | TRBJ2-7 | TRBV12-3/TRBV12-4 | TGTGCCAGCAGCTACCCACTCGACAGACCGCGGGACGAGCAGTACTTC | CASSYPLDRPRDEQYF
NA | many | TRBJ2-7 | TRBV7-9 | TGTGCCAGCAGTGGGACGGACACCTCCTACGAGCAGTACTTC | CASSGTDTSYEQYF
NA | many | TRBJ1-2 | TRBV7-2 | TGTGCCAGCAGCTTAGGATTCGGCGGCGACTATGGCTACACCTTC | CASSLGFGGDYGYTF
NA | many | TRBJ1-1 | TRBV29-1 | TGCAGCGTACGGCCCCTCCTGAACACTGAAGCTTTCTTT | CSVRPLLNTEAFF
TRBD1 | many | TRBJ1-1 | TRBV6-1 | TGTGCCAGCAGTGAAGCGGAAGGGGGCCGACAGGAAGCTTTCTTT | CASSEAEGGRQEAFF
NA | few | TRBJ1-1 | TRBV3-1 | TGTGCCAGTAGCAGGGTAAGGACTGAAGCTTTCTTT | CASSRVRTEAFF
NA | NA | TRBJ1-1 | TRBV11-2 | TGTGCCAGCAGCTCGAGGGGTTTGGGGACTGAAGCTTTCTTT | CASSSRGLGTEAFF
TRBD1 | few | TRBJ1-3 | TRBV7-3 | TGTGCCAGCAGCTCCCAGGGGGCCGAAGGAAACACCATATATTTT | CASSSQGAEGNTIYF
NA | NA | TRBJ1-1 | TRBV5-1 | TGCGCAAGCAGCTCTGAGGACAGTGAATCTTTCTTT | CASSSEDSESFF
NA | many | TRBJ2-5 | TRBV12-5 | TGTGCTAGTGGTCCCGGAGAGGGAGAGACCCAGTACTTC | CASGPGEGETQYF
NA | many | TRBJ1-2 | TRBV11-2 | TGTGCCAGCAGCTTAGTGGGAGCTAACTATGGCTACACCTTC | CASSLVGANYGYTF
NA | NA | TRBJ1-2 | TRBV11-2 | TGTGCCAGCAGCTTAGATCTCAGGGGCGTCTCTGGCTACACCTTC | CASSLDLRGVSGYTF
NA | many | TRBJ1-1 | TRBV13 | TGTGCCAGCAGCCCTCCGGGGACATACATGAACACTGAAGCTTTCTTT | CASSPPGTYMNTEAFF
TRBD1 | NA | TRBJ1-1 | TRBV9 | TGTGCCAGCAGCGTAGTGAAGGGGGCGAACACTGAAGCTTTCTTT | CASSVVKGANTEAFF
TRBD2 | many | TRBJ2-5 | TRBV28 | TGTGCCAGCAGTTCAACGGCTAGCGGTAGTAGGGGAGAGACCCAGTACTTC | CASSSTASGSRGETQYF
NA | few | TRBJ2-2 | TRBV6-5 | TGTGCCAGCAGTTACGCCGACGAGGGGGGACGCACCGGGGAGCTGTTTTTT | CASSYADEGGRTGELFF
TRBD2 | NA | TRBJ2-7 | TRBV20-1 | TGCAGTGCTAGAGTCCGGGAGGGCCCCCCTCTCTACGAGCAGTACTTC | CSARVREGPPLYEQYF
TRBD1 | NA | TRBJ2-7 | TRBV12-3/TRBV12-4 | TGTGCCAGCAGTTTAGCAGGGGGCGCGGACGAGCAGTACTTC | CASSLAGGADEQYF